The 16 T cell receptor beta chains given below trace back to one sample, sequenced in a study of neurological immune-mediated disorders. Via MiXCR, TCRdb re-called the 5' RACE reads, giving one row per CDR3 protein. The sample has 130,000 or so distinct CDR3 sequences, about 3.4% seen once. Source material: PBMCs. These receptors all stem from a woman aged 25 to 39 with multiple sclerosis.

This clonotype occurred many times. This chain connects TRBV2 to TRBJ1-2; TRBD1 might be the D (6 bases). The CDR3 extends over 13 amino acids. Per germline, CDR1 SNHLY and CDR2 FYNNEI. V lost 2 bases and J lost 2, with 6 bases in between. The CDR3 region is CASSERGNYGYTF. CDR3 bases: TGTGCCAGCAGTGAAAGGGGGAACTATGGCTACACCTTC.

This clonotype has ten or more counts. For the CDR3, the DNA is TGTGCCAGCAGCTTAGCGGCGGGAGTAACCTACAATGAGCAGTTCTTC. Protein: CASSLAAGVTYNEQFF. J is TRBJ2-1 and V is TRBV7-2; TRBD2 matches 7 bases. The CDR3 runs 16 residues. V was pared by 0 bases and J by 2 bases, with 4 bases of the junction left unmatched. Germline CDR1 and CDR2: SGHTA and FQGNSA.

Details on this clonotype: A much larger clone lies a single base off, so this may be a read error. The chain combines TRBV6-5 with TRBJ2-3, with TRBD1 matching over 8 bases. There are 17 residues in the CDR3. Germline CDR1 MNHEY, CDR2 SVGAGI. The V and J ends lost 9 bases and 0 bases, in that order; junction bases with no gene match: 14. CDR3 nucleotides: TGTGCCAGGAGTCACCGTTTGACAGGGGTTAGCACAGATACGCAGTATTTT. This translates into CARSHRLTGVSTDTQYF.

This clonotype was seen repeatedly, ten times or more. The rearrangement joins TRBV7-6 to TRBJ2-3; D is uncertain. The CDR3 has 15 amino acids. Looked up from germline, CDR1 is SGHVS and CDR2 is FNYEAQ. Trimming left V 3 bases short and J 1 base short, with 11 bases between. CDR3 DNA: TGTGCCAGCAGCTTCCAGGCCACTGGCACAGATACGCAGTATTTT. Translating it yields CASSFQATGTDTQYF.

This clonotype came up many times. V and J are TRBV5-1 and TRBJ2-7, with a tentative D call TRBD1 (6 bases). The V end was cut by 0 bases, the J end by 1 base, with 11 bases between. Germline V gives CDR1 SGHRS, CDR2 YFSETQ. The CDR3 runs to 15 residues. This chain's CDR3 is CASSLDPGASYEQYF. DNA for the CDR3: TGCGCCAGCAGCTTGGATCCAGGGGCATCCTACGAGCAGTACTTC.

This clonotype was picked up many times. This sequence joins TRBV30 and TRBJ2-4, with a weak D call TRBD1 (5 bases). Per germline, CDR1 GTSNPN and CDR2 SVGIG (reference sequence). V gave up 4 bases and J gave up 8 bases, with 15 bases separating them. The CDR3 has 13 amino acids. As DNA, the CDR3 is TGTGCCTGGACAGGGCTGGCTTGGGACATTCAGTACTTC. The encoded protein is CAWTGLAWDIQYF.

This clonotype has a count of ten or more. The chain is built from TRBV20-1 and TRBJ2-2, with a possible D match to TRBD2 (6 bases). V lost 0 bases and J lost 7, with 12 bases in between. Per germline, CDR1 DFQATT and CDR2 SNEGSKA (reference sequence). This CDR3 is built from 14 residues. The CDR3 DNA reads TGCAGTGCTAGAGATGGAGGGGACGGCGGGGAGCTGTTTTTT. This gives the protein CSARDGGDGGELFF.

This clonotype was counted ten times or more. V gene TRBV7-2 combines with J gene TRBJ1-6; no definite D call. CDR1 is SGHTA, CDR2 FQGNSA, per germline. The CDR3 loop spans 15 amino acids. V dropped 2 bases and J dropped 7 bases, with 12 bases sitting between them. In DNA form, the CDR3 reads TGTGCCAGCAGCTTAATGTTGCAGGAAAATTCACCCCTCCACTTT. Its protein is CASSLMLQENSPLHF.

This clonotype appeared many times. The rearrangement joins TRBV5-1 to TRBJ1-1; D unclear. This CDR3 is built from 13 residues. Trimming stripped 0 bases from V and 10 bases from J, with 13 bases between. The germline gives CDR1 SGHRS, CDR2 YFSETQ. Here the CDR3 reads CASSLEIQNRAFF. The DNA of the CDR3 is TGCGCCAGCAGCTTGGAGATCCAGAACCGAGCTTTCTTT.

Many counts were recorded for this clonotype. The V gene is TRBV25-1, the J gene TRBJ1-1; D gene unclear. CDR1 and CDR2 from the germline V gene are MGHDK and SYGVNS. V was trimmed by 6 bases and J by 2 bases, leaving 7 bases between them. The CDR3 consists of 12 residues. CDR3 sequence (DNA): TGTGCCAGCAGACTTTTAAACACTGAAGCTTTCTTT. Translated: CASRLLNTEAFF.

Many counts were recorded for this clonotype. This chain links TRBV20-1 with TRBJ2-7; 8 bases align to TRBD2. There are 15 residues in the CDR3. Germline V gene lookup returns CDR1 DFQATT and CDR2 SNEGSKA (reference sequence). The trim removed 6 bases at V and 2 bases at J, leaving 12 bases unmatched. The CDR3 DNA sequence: TGCAGTGCGGTGGGGGATGTAGCGGGGCCCTACGAGCAGTACTTC. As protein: CSAVGDVAGPYEQYF.

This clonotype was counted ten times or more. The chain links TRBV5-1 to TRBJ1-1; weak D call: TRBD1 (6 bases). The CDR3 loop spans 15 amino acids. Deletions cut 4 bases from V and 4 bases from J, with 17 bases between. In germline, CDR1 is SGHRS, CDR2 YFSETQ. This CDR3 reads CASSPYDRGGTEAFF. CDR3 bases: TGCGCCAGCAGCCCCTATGATCGAGGGGGCACTGAAGCTTTCTTT.

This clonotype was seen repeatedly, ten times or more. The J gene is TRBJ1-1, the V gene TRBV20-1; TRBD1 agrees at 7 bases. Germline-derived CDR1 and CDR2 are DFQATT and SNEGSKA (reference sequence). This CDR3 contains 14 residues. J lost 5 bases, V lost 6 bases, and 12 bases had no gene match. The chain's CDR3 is CSAKPLTGKTEAFF. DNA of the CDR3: TGCAGTGCCAAACCCCTGACAGGGAAGACTGAAGCTTTCTTT.

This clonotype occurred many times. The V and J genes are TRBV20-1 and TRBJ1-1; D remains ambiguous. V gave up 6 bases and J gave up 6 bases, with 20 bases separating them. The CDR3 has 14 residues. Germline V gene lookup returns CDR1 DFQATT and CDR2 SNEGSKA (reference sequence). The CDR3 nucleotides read TGCAGTGCCAATCTCGGACTTGGTAATGCTGAAGCTTTCTTT. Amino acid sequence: CSANLGLGNAEAFF.

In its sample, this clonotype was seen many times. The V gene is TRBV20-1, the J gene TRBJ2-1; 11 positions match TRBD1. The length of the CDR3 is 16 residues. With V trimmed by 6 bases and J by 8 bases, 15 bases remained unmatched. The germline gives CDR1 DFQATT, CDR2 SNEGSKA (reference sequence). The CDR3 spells CSAATPGQGGTYEQFF. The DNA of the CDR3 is TGCAGTGCGGCAACCCCGGGACAGGGGGGGACCTATGAGCAGTTCTTC.

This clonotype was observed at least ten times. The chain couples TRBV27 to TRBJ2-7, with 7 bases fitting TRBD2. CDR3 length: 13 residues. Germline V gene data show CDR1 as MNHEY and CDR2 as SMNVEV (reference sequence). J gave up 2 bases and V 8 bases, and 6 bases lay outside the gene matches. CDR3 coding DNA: TGTGCCAGCGGTCGGGGGGACCCCTACGAGCAGTACTTC. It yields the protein CASGRGDPYEQYF.